The T cell receptor beta chain under discussion was sequenced for a study of blood T cell repertoires in COVID-19. Sequenced by immunoSEQ multiplex PCR; TCRdb stores in-frame clones only, minus some. The sample includes roughly 180,000 clones, about 95% of them seen just once. V lost 2 bases and J lost 1, with 8 bases in between. Germline V gene sequence: CDR1 LNHDA, CDR2 SQIVND (reference sequence). This CDR3 has 14 residues. Sequencing was done on a sample of peripheral blood. This chain connects TRBV19 to TRBJ1-1; a possible D gene is TRBD1 (5 bases). The source of this sequence is a man aged 25-45 years with COVID-19, enrolled during active disease. CDR3 nucleotide sequence: TGTGCCAGTAGTATACGCAGGGAGAACACTGAAGCTTTCTTT. Translation gives CASSIRRENTEAFF.